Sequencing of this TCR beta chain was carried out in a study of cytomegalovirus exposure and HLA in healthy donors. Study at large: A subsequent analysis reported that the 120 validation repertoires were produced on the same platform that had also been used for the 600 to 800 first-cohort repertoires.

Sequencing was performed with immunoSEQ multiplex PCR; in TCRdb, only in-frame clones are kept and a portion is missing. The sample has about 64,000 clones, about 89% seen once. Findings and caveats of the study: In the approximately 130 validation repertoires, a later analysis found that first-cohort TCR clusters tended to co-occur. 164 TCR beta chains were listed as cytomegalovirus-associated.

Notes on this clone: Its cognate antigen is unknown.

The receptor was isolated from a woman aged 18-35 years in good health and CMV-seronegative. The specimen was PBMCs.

CDR3 sequence: CASSQLAGGSGETQYF. The CDR3 nucleotides are TGCGCCAGCAGCCAACTAGCGGGAGGTTCGGGGGAGACCCAGTACTTC. The chain recombines TRBV5-1 with TRBJ2-5; 12 positions match TRBD2. V shed 4 bases, J shed 5 bases, and the junction held 9 bases outside the gene matches. The CDR3 has 16 residues. The germline V gene encodes CDR1 SGHRS and CDR2 YFSETQ.